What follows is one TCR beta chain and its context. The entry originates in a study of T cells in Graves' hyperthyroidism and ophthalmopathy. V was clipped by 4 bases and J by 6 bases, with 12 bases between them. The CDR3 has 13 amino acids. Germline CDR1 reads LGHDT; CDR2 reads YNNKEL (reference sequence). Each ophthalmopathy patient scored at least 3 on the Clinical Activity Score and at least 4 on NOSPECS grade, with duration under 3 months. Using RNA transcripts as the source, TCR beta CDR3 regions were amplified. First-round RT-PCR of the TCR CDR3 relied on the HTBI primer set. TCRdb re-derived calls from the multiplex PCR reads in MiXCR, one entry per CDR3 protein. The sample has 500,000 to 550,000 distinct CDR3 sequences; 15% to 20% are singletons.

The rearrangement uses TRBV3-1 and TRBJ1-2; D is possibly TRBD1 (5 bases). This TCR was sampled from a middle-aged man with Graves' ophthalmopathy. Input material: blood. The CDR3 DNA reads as TGTGCCAGCAGCCCTTGGGAGGGGCATGGCTACACCTTC. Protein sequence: CASSPWEGHGYTF.